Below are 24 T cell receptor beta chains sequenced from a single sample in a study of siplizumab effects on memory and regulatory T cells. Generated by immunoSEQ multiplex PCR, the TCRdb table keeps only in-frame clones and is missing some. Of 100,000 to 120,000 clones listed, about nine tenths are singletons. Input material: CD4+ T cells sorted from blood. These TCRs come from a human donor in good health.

The CDR3 nucleotides read TGTGCCAGCAGGGGTTTTGGGTCCTACAATGAGCAGTTCTTC. Translation: CASRGFGSYNEQFF. The chain uses TRBV6-1 and TRBJ2-1; D gene uncertain. The CDR3 is made up of 14 amino acids. V gave up 6 bases and J gave up 1 base, with 10 bases separating them. Germline CDR1 is MNHNS and CDR2 is SASEGT.

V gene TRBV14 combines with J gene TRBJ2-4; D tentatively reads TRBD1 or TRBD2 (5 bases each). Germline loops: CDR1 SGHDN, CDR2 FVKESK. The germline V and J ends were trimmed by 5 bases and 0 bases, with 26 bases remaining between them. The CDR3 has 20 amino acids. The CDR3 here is CASSRDWPGTEDLAKNIQYF. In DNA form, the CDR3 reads TGTGCCAGCAGCAGGGATTGGCCGGGGACCGAAGATCTAGCCAAAAACATTCAGTACTTC.

CDR3 sequence: CASSYDRMNMAFF. In DNA form, the CDR3 reads TGCGCCAGCAGCTACGACAGGATGAACATGGCTTTCTTT. The chain couples TRBV5-1 to TRBJ1-1; D might be TRBD1 (6 bases). The CDR3 covers 13 residues. Germline V gene lookup returns CDR1 SGHRS and CDR2 YFSETQ. V gave up 3 bases and J gave up 11 bases, with 17 bases separating them. Full variable domain (outside the CDR3, taken from reference TRBV5-1 and TRBJ1-1): KAGVTQTPRYLIKTRGQQVTLSCSPISGHRSVSWYQQTPGQGLQFLFEYFSETQRNKGNFPGRFSGRQFSNSRSEMNVSTLELGDSALYLCASSYDRMNMAFFGQGTRLTVV.

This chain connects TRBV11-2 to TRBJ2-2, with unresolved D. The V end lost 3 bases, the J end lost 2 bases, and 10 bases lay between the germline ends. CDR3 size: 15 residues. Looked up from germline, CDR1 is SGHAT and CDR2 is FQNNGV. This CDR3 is CASSLERVNTGELFF. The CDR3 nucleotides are TGTGCCAGCAGCTTGGAAAGGGTCAACACCGGGGAGCTGTTTTTT.

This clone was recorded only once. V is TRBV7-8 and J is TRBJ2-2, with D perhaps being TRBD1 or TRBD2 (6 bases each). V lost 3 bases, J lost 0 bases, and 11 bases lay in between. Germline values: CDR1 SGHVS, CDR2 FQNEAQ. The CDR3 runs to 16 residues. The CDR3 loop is CASSFPGGANTGELFF. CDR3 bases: TGTGCCAGCAGCTTCCCCGGGGGCGCGAACACCGGGGAGCTGTTTTTT.

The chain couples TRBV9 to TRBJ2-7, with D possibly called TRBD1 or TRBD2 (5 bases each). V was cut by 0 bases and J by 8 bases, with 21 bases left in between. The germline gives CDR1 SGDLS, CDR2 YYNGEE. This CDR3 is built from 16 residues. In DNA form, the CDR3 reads TGTGCCAGCAGCGTAGGGGACGGACCTAGGTTGGGAAAGCAGTACTTC. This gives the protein CASSVGDGPRLGKQYF.

Written as DNA, the CDR3 is TGTGCCAGCAGTAAACACAGGGAGCAGTACTTC. It specifies CASSKHREQYF. The chain employs TRBV28 and TRBJ2-7; maybe TRBD1 (5 bases). The CDR3 sequence is 11 residues long. V shed 5 bases and J shed 7 bases, with 9 bases lying between them. In germline, CDR1 is MDHEN, CDR2 SYDVKM.

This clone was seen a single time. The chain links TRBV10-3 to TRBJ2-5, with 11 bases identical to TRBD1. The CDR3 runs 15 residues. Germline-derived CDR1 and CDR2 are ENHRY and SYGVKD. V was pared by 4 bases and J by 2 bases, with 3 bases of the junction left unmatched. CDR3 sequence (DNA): TGTGCCATCAGTGGGACAGGGGGCCTTCAAGAGACCCAGTACTTC. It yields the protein CAISGTGGLQETQYF.

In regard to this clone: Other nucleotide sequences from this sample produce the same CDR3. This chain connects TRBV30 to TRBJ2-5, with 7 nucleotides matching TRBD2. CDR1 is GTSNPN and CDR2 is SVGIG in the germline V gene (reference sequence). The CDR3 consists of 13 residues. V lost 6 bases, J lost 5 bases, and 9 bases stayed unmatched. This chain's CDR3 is CACEGGGGETQYF. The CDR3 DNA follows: TGTGCCTGCGAAGGTGGGGGAGGGGAGACCCAGTACTTC.

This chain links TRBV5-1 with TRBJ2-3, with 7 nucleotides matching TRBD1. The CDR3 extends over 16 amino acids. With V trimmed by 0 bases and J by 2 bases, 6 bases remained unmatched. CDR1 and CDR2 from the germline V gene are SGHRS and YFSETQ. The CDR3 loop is CASSLARQGPTDTQYF. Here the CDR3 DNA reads TGCGCCAGCAGCTTGGCCCGACAGGGTCCCACAGATACGCAGTATTTT.

The CDR3 loop is CASSGTGGGQETQYF. The CDR3 DNA sequence: TGTGCCAGCAGTGGTACAGGGGGGGGTCAAGAGACCCAGTACTTC. This chain uses TRBV25-1 with TRBJ2-5, with D perhaps matching TRBD1 (8 bases). The germline V gene has CDR1 MGHDK and CDR2 SYGVNS. This CDR3 is 15 amino acids long. V lost 4 bases and J 2 bases, leaving 14 bases between the germline ends.

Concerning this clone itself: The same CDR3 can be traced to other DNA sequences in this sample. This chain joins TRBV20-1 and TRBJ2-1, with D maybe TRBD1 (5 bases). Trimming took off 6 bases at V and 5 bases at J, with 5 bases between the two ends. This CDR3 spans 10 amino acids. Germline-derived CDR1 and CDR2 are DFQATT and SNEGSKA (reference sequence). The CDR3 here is CSARDNEQFF. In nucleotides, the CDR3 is TGCAGTGCCAGGGACAATGAGCAGTTCTTC.

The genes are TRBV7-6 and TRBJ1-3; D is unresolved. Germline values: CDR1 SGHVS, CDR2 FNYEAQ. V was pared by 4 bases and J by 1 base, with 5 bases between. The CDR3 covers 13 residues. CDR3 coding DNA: TGTGCCAGCAGCTCAAATTCTGGAAACACCATATATTTT. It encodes CASSSNSGNTIYF.

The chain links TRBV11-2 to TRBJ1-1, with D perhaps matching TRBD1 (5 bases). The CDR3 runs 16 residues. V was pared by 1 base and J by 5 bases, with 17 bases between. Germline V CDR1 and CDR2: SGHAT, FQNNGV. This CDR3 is CASSLGLVTGGTEAFF. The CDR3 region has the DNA TGTGCCAGCAGCTTAGGGCTGGTAACGGGGGGGACTGAAGCTTTCTTT.

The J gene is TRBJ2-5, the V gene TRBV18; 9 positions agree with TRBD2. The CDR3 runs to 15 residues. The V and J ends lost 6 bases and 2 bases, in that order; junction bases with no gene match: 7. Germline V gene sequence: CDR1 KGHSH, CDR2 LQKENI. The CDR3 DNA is TGTGCCAGCTCCCCTGCGCTAGCGGGGCAAGAGACCCAGTACTTC. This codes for CASSPALAGQETQYF.

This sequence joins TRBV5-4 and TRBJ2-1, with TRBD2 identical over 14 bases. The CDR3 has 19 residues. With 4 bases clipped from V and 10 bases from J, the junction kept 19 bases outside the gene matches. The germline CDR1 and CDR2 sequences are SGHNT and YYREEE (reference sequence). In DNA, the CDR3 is TGTGCCAGCAGCCCTGATCTGACTAGCGGGAGGGCCTTGAGTCGAGAGCAGTTCTTC. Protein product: CASSPDLTSGRALSREQFF. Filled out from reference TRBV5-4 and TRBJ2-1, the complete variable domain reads ETGVTQSPTHLIKTRGQQVTLRCSSQSGHNTVSWYQQALGQGPQFIFQYYREEENGRGNFPPRFSGLQFPNYSSELNVNALELDDSALYLCASSPDLTSGRALSREQFFGPGTRLTVL.

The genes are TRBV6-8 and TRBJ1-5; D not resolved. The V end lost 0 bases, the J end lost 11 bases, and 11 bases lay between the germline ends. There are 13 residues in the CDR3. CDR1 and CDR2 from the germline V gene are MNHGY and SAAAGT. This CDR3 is CASSYSSGEAQHF. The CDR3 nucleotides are TGTGCCAGCAGTTACTCTTCCGGCGAAGCCCAGCATTTT.

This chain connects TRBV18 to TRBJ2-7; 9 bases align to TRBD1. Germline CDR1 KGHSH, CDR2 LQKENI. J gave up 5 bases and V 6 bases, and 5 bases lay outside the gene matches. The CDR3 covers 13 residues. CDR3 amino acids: CASSGGQGNEQYF. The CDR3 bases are TGTGCCAGCTCGGGGGGACAGGGCAACGAGCAGTACTTC.

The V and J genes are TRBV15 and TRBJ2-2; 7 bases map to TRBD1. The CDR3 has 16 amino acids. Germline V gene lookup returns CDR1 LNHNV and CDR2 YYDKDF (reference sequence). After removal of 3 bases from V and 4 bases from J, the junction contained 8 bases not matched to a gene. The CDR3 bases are TGTGCCACCAGCAGGGAAGTTGACAGGGCCACCGGGGAGCTGTTTTTT. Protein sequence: CATSREVDRATGELFF.

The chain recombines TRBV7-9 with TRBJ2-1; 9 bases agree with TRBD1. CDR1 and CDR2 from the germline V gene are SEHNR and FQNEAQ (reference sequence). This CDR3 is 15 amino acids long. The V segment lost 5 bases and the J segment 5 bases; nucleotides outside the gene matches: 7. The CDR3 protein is CASSPGQGLHNEQFF. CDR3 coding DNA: TGTGCCAGCAGCCCGGGACAGGGTCTCCACAATGAGCAGTTCTTC.

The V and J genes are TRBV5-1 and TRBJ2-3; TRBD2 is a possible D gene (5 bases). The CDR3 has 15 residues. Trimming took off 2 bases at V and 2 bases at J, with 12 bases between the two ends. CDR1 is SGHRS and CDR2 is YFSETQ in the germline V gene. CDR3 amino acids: CASSLRQDFTDTQYF. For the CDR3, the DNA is TGCGCCAGCAGCTTAAGGCAGGACTTCACAGATACGCAGTATTTT.

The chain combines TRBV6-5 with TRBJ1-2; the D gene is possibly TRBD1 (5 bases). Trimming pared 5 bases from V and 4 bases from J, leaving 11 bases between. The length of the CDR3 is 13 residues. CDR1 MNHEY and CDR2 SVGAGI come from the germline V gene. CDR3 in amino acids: CASSRSGGYGYTF. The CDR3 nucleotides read TGTGCCAGCAGTAGGTCGGGGGGCTATGGCTACACCTTC.

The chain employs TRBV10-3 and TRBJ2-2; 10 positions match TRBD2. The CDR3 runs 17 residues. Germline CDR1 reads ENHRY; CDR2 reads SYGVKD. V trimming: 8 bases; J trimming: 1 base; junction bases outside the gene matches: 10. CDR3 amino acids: CAISLASGGLNTGELFF. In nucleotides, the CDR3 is TGTGCCATCTCCCTGGCTAGCGGGGGCCTGAACACCGGGGAGCTGTTTTTT.

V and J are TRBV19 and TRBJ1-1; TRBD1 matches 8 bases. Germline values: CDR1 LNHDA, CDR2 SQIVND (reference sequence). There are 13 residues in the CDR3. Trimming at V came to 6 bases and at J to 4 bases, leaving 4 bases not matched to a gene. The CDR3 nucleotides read TGTGCCAGTAGAGTGACAGGGGCCACTGAAGCTTTCTTT. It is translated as CASRVTGATEAFF.